These T cell receptor beta chains were read from a single sample in a study of technical replicates of blood from a few donors. Sequencing used immunoSEQ multiplex PCR; TCRdb keeps in-frame clones, though not all of them. This sample yields approximately 95,000 clones, of which roughly 95% are seen a single time; 0.34% belongs to the top ten. The sequenced sample was T cells isolated from PBMCs. These receptor sequences come from a human donor in good health. Both conserved end residues are part of each CDR3. The D gene is left open where the match is weak. Clone size is not always given. Where it is, it says once, few, many or a class for expanded clones.

clone_size: NA
j_call: TRBJ2-7
v_call: TRBV7-9
d_call: TRBD2
cdr3_nt: TGTGCCAGCAGCCCTAGCGGGAGCTTCTACGAGCAGTACTTC
cdr3_aa: CASSPSGSFYEQYF

clone_size: NA
j_call: TRBJ2-3
v_call: TRBV4-3
d_call: TRBD2
cdr3_nt: TGCGCCAGCAGCCAAGATCGCTCTAGCGGGGGCACAGATACGCAGTATTTT
cdr3_aa: CASSQDRSSGGTDTQYF

clone_size: NA
j_call: TRBJ2-7
v_call: TRBV9
d_call: TRBD1
cdr3_nt: TGTGCCAGCAGCGTAGAAGGGGGCTCGAACGAGCAGTACTTC
cdr3_aa: CASSVEGGSNEQYF

clone_size: NA
j_call: TRBJ2-1
v_call: TRBV29-1
d_call: NA
cdr3_nt: TGCAGCGTTGACTTTAGGAGCGGATCCTACAATGAGCAGTTCTTC
cdr3_aa: CSVDFRSGSYNEQFF

clone_size: once
j_call: TRBJ1-2
v_call: TRBV9
d_call: NA
cdr3_nt: TGTGCCAGCAGCCAATTCTCAGGGTTAGACCCGTATGGCTACACCTTC
cdr3_aa: CASSQFSGLDPYGYTF

clone_size: once
j_call: TRBJ2-3
v_call: TRBV7-2
d_call: TRBD2
cdr3_nt: TGTGCCAGCAGACACCGGGCGGGGGGGTACACAGATACGCAGTATTTT
cdr3_aa: CASRHRAGGYTDTQYF

clone_size: NA
j_call: TRBJ1-2
v_call: TRBV29-1
d_call: NA
cdr3_nt: TGCAGCGTTGAAGCCGTGTCGTATGGCTACACCTTC
cdr3_aa: CSVEAVSYGYTF

clone_size: NA
j_call: TRBJ2-7
v_call: TRBV4-3
d_call: TRBD2
cdr3_nt: TGCGCCAGCAGCCAAGAAGGGCTCGGGCTAGCGGGATTGGGCGAGCAGTACTTC
cdr3_aa: CASSQEGLGLAGLGEQYF

clone_size: NA
j_call: TRBJ1-3
v_call: TRBV9
d_call: NA
cdr3_nt: TGTGCCAGCGGTACGGGTCTCCCTGGAAACACCATATATTTT
cdr3_aa: CASGTGLPGNTIYF

clone_size: NA
j_call: TRBJ1-2
v_call: TRBV2
d_call: TRBD1
cdr3_nt: TGTGCCAGCAGTGACCTGACAGGGAATAACTATGGCTACACCTTC
cdr3_aa: CASSDLTGNNYGYTF

clone_size: NA
j_call: TRBJ2-4
v_call: TRBV10-2
d_call: TRBD2
cdr3_nt: TGCGCCAGCAGTGGGTGGGGACTAGCGGAATTCTTTCTAGCCAAAAACATTCAGTACTTC
cdr3_aa: CASSGWGLAEFFLAKNIQYF

clone_size: once
j_call: TRBJ2-5
v_call: TRBV20-1
d_call: NA
cdr3_nt: TGCAGTGCTAGCGGGCAAGAGACCCAGTACTTC
cdr3_aa: CSASGQETQYF

clone_size: NA
j_call: TRBJ2-1
v_call: TRBV6-5
d_call: TRBD2
cdr3_nt: TGTGCCAGCAGCACAGGACTAGATTCCAATGAGCAGTTCTTC
cdr3_aa: CASSTGLDSNEQFF

clone_size: NA
j_call: TRBJ1-2
v_call: TRBV4-1
d_call: NA
cdr3_nt: TGCGCCAGCAGCCAGGCCCGGTCGGGGTCGGTCAGGTGGGGCTACACCTTC
cdr3_aa: CASSQARSGSVRWGYTF

clone_size: NA
j_call: TRBJ1-2
v_call: TRBV18
d_call: NA
cdr3_nt: TGTGCCAGCTCACCGGGCAGTTCCCCTAACTATGGCTACACCTTC
cdr3_aa: CASSPGSSPNYGYTF

clone_size: NA
j_call: TRBJ1-4
v_call: TRBV2
d_call: NA
cdr3_nt: TGTGCCAGTTGGACAGTGGAAAAACTGTTTTTT
cdr3_aa: CASWTVEKLFF

clone_size: NA
j_call: TRBJ2-1
v_call: TRBV7-3
d_call: NA
cdr3_nt: TGTGCCAGCAGCTTGGGGAGCGGGACATACAATGAGCAGTTCTTC
cdr3_aa: CASSLGSGTYNEQFF

clone_size: NA
j_call: TRBJ2-7
v_call: TRBV28
d_call: TRBD2
cdr3_nt: TGTGCCACCTCCGAAGGACTAGCACCCTACGAGCAGTACTTC
cdr3_aa: CATSEGLAPYEQYF

clone_size: NA
j_call: TRBJ1-1
v_call: TRBV2
d_call: TRBD1
cdr3_nt: TGTGCCAGCAGTGAAAGGGGGGACAGGGTGTACACTGAAGCTTTCTTT
cdr3_aa: CASSERGDRVYTEAFF

clone_size: NA
j_call: TRBJ2-7
v_call: TRBV5-5
d_call: NA
cdr3_nt: TGTGCCAGCAGCTTGGAGCAGGAAGAAGACGAGCAGTACTTC
cdr3_aa: CASSLEQEEDEQYF

clone_size: NA
j_call: TRBJ2-1
v_call: TRBV19
d_call: NA
cdr3_nt: TGTGCGAGTCATGGGCCAGGGTGGAATGAGCAGTTCTTC
cdr3_aa: CASHGPGWNEQFF

clone_size: NA
j_call: TRBJ1-6
v_call: TRBV15
d_call: NA
cdr3_nt: TGTGCCACCAGCTCAGCAGGCGTAAATTCACCCCTCCACTTT
cdr3_aa: CATSSAGVNSPLHF

clone_size: NA
j_call: TRBJ1-1
v_call: TRBV4-3
d_call: TRBD1
cdr3_nt: TGCGCCAGCGGCCTCTCAGGGGGTGCTGAAGCTTTCTTT
cdr3_aa: CASGLSGGAEAFF

clone_size: few
j_call: TRBJ1-1
v_call: TRBV6-1
d_call: TRBD1
cdr3_nt: TGTGCCAGCAGAGAAGGACAGGTGAACACTGAAGCTTTCTTT
cdr3_aa: CASREGQVNTEAFF

clone_size: once
j_call: TRBJ2-1
v_call: TRBV6-5
d_call: TRBD1
cdr3_nt: TGTGCCATATCGACAGGGAGTAGCAATGAGCAGTTCTTC
cdr3_aa: CAISTGSSNEQFF

clone_size: NA
j_call: TRBJ2-5
v_call: TRBV7-9
d_call: NA
cdr3_nt: TGTGCCAGCAGCTTCTCCGGGAACCAAGAGACCCAGTACTTC
cdr3_aa: CASSFSGNQETQYF

clone_size: NA
j_call: TRBJ2-2
v_call: TRBV30
d_call: NA
cdr3_nt: TGTGCCTGGAGTCTTAACACCGGGGAGCTGTTTTTT
cdr3_aa: CAWSLNTGELFF

clone_size: NA
j_call: TRBJ2-2
v_call: TRBV2
d_call: NA
cdr3_nt: TGTGCCAGCATTATCCAGGAGGTGAACACCGGGGAGCTGTTTTTT
cdr3_aa: CASIIQEVNTGELFF

clone_size: NA
j_call: TRBJ1-1
v_call: TRBV7-2
d_call: TRBD1
cdr3_nt: TGTGCCAGCAGCTTTTACCTACAGGGGGGGGGCACTGAAGCTTTCTTT
cdr3_aa: CASSFYLQGGGTEAFF

clone_size: NA
j_call: TRBJ1-1
v_call: TRBV19
d_call: TRBD1
cdr3_nt: TGTGCCAGTAGTATGGGACAGGGGGCAGCTGAAGCTTTCTTT
cdr3_aa: CASSMGQGAAEAFF

clone_size: NA
j_call: TRBJ2-7
v_call: TRBV7-8
d_call: TRBD2
cdr3_nt: TGTGCCAGCAGCTTAGCGCTGGCGGGGGAGACCTACGAGCAGTACTTC
cdr3_aa: CASSLALAGETYEQYF